The sequence of this T cell receptor (beta chain) was determined in a study of CD8 T cells in Susac syndrome. The CDR3 is made up of 18 amino acids. V gave up 5 bases and J gave up 0 bases, with 19 bases separating them. Per germline, CDR1 MNHNS and CDR2 SASEGT. This clonotype was observed a single time. Reverse transcription used 0.5 to 1 ug RNA and random hexamers. Across 54 Vbeta and 13 Jbeta, TCR beta CDR3 was amplified with immunoSEQ multiplex PCR. TCRdb re-called the immunoSEQ multiplex PCR reads through MiXCR, storing one row per CDR3 protein. Among about 200,000 distinct CDR3 sequences, roughly 94% were seen once, and the ten largest hold around 0.093%.

This chain uses TRBV6-1 with TRBJ1-4; D is ambiguous. Material for sequencing was CD4+ T cells from PBMCs. The TCR sequence derives from a human donor in good health. For the CDR3, the DNA is TGTGCCAGCAGTAAACCGCTCGGCGTTGCGACAACTAATGAAAAACTGTTTTTT. This gives the protein CASSKPLGVATTNEKLFF.